These 18 T cell receptor beta chains were all obtained from the same sample, sequenced in a study of identifying expanded T cells in peripheral blood (dated by TCRdb to between 2017 and 2020). Libraries were built with the immunoSEQ multiplex PCR assay. TCRdb provides this immuneACCESS table in a form limited to in-frame rearrangements. Some clones are lacking; in checked studies, under half of them reflect an unresolved V gene, and why the rest are absent is not known. The sample table contains about 58,000 clones; only one count was recorded for roughly 89% of them. The ten largest clones add up to 3.6% of the sample. Sequencing was performed on blood. Receptor source: a person aged 18 to 75 in good health.

The rearrangement joins TRBV28 to TRBJ2-3; the match to TRBD2 covers 12 bases. The CDR3 spans 15 residues. V was pared by 7 bases and J by 7 bases, with 9 bases of the junction left unmatched. The germline gives CDR1 MDHEN, CDR2 SYDVKM. CDR3 DNA sequence: TGTGCCAGCAAACTAGCGGGAGGCACCATTAATACGCAGTATTTT. Encoded protein: CASKLAGGTINTQYF.

This chain connects TRBV9 to TRBJ2-3, with D unclear. This CDR3 contains 13 residues. Germline loops: CDR1 SGDLS, CDR2 YYNGEE. V lost 5 bases and J lost 1, with 8 bases in between. The CDR3 DNA reads TGTGCCAGCAGTTTCCCCGGCACAGATACGCAGTATTTT. This sequence encodes CASSFPGTDTQYF.

The CDR3, as DNA: TGTGCCTGGAATAGACTAGCGGGGTACACAGATACGCAGTATTTT. It yields the protein CAWNRLAGYTDTQYF. The J gene is TRBJ2-3, the V gene TRBV30, with 11 bases aligning to TRBD2. The CDR3 contains 15 residues. Germline V gene data show CDR1 as GTSNPN and CDR2 as SVGIG (reference sequence). Losses at the gene ends were 4 bases for V and 2 bases for J; bases not matched to a gene: 5.

The genes are TRBV6-1 and TRBJ1-5; tentative D call: TRBD1 (5 bases). The CDR3 sequence is 15 residues long. Germline V lookup: CDR1 MNHNS, CDR2 SASEGT. Trimming left V 6 bases short and J 0 bases short, with 12 bases between. CDR3 residues: CASSPGPYSNQPQHF. The CDR3 DNA follows: TGTGCCAGCAGCCCGGGACCATATAGCAATCAGCCCCAGCATTTT.

The CDR3 region is CASSLGLAREQYF. The CDR3 DNA reads as TGTGCCAGCAGCCTGGGACTAGCGAGGGAGCAGTACTTC. The genes are TRBV7-2 and TRBJ2-7; 10 nucleotides agree with TRBD2. The junction had 5 bases not matched to a gene; V was cut back by 5 bases and J by 7 bases. The CDR3 has 13 amino acids. CDR1 is SGHTA, CDR2 FQGNSA, per germline.

The chain is built from TRBV4-1 and TRBJ2-4, with 13 bases aligning to TRBD2. Per germline, CDR1 MGHRA and CDR2 YSYEKL. The CDR3 contains 21 residues. The trim removed 0 bases at V and 4 bases at J, leaving 15 bases unmatched. The CDR3 spells CASSQDEWTSGSGKRKNIQYF. CDR3 bases: TGCGCCAGCAGCCAAGATGAATGGACTAGCGGGAGCGGGAAGAGGAAAAACATTCAGTACTTC.

The chain is built from TRBV27 and TRBJ2-1; D call uncertain. This CDR3 is 13 amino acids long. Trimming cost V 1 base and J 10 bases, with 11 bases left between them. Looked up from germline, CDR1 is MNHEY and CDR2 is SMNVEV (reference sequence). The CDR3 sequence: CASSLFSVGEQFF. The CDR3 bases are TGTGCCAGCAGTTTATTCTCGGTCGGGGAGCAGTTCTTC.

This chain joins TRBV7-9 and TRBJ2-7; possible D gene TRBD1, 6 bases. Trimming cost V 1 base and J 2 bases, with 12 bases left between them. CDR1 is SEHNR and CDR2 is FQNEAQ in the germline V gene (reference sequence). The CDR3 runs to 15 residues. The CDR3 DNA sequence: TGTGCCAGCAGCTTAGTGGGGGCGACGCCCTACGAGCAGTACTTC. Residues: CASSLVGATPYEQYF.

This clone has only a few counts. The genes are TRBV7-8 and TRBJ2-1; 12 bases map to TRBD2. CDR1 and CDR2 from the germline V gene are SGHVS and FQNEAQ. The CDR3 runs 15 residues. V shed 5 bases and J 8 bases; nucleotides not matched to a gene: 7. In DNA form, the CDR3 reads TGTGCCAGCAGCCCGCGGCCTAGCGGGGGGGATGAGCAGTTCTTC. This translates into CASSPRPSGGDEQFF.

There are a few counts of this clone. V gene TRBV28 combines with J gene TRBJ1-2; 8 bases align to TRBD1. The CDR3 runs to 14 residues. J was trimmed by 4 bases and V by 10 bases; bases with no gene match: 11. In germline, CDR1 is MDHEN, CDR2 SYDVKM. Here the CDR3 reads CATSTGAQSYGYTF. CDR3 DNA: TGTGCCACCTCGACAGGGGCCCAAAGCTATGGCTACACCTTC.

The V and J genes are TRBV5-1 and TRBJ2-1, with 7 bases that match TRBD1. This CDR3 has 18 residues. The J segment lost 0 bases and the V segment lost 0 bases, leaving 9 bases of the junction unmatched. Per germline, CDR1 SGHRS and CDR2 YFSETQ. In DNA, the CDR3 is TGCGCCAGCAGCTTGGGGGGACAGCGCAGGCTCTCCTACAATGAGCAGTTCTTC. Translation gives CASSLGGQRRLSYNEQFF.

The CDR3 reads CASSGTGHSNSPLHF. In nucleotides, the CDR3 is TGTGCCAGCAGCGGGACGGGGCACTCTAATTCACCCCTCCACTTT. This chain connects TRBV9 to TRBJ1-6; D possibly corresponds to TRBD1 (5 bases). This CDR3 has 15 amino acids. The germline gives CDR1 SGDLS, CDR2 YYNGEE. With 3 bases removed from V and 6 bases from J, the gap between germline ends came to 13 bases.

V gene TRBV12-5 combines with J gene TRBJ1-2; 11 nucleotides match TRBD1. CDR3 size: 15 residues. With 5 bases clipped from V and 2 bases from J, the junction kept 4 bases outside the gene matches. CDR1 and CDR2 from the germline V gene are LGHNT and FRNRAP. The CDR3 spells CASGPGTGGNYGYTF. The CDR3 coding sequence is TGTGCTAGTGGTCCCGGGACAGGGGGAAACTATGGCTACACCTTC. The whole variable domain, remainder taken from reference TRBV12-5 and TRBJ1-2, is DARVTQTPRHKVTEMGQEVTMRCQPILGHNTVFWYRQTMMQGLELLAYFRNRAPLDDSGMPKDRFSAEMPDATLATLKIQPSEPRDSAVYFCASGPGTGGNYGYTFGSGTRLTVV.

V is TRBV29-1 and J is TRBJ1-4, with D hard to call. Germline lookup yields CDR1 SQVTM and CDR2 ANQGSEA. The CDR3 length is 14 residues. Trimming cost V 3 bases and J 1 base, with 9 bases left between them. The CDR3 sequence: CSVDIPGTNEKLFF. CDR3 bases: TGCAGCGTTGACATCCCGGGAACTAATGAAAAACTGTTTTTT.

V gene TRBV18 combines with J gene TRBJ2-7, with 9 nucleotides matching TRBD1. V lost 3 bases, J lost 6 bases, and 6 bases stayed unmatched. CDR3 length equals 14 residues. Germline-derived CDR1 and CDR2 are KGHSH and LQKENI. Here the CDR3 reads CASSPDRGFREQYF. CDR3 DNA: TGTGCCAGCTCACCGGACAGGGGATTTCGCGAGCAGTACTTC. The full variable domain, in which reference TRBV18 and TRBJ2-7 provide the parts outside the CDR3, is NAGVMQNPRHLVRRRGQEARLRCSPMKGHSHVYWYRQLPEEGLKFMVYLQKENIIDESGMPKERFSAEFPKEGPSILRIQQVVRGDSAAYFCASSPDRGFREQYFGPGTRLTVT.

As DNA, the CDR3 is TGTGCCAGCAGTTCGGACAGCTCTGGGGCCAACGTCCTGACTTTC. Its translation is CASSSDSSGANVLTF. The gene calls are TRBV27 and TRBJ2-6, with D possibly matching TRBD1 (6 bases). Germline lookup yields CDR1 MNHEY and CDR2 SMNVEV (reference sequence). V lost 4 bases and J 0 bases, leaving 7 bases between the germline ends. The CDR3 consists of 15 residues.

The V call is TRBV7-8, the J call TRBJ2-7; 10 positions match TRBD1. Germline lookup yields CDR1 SGHVS and CDR2 FQNEAQ. V was clipped by 0 bases and J by 3 bases; unmatched bases: 5. The CDR3 is 16 residues long. The CDR3 DNA reads TGTGCCAGCAGCTTAGCAGGACAGGGGGTATACTACGAGCAGTACTTC. It translates to CASSLAGQGVYYEQYF.

This clone was counted a few times. The chain links TRBV19 to TRBJ1-5; the match to TRBD1 covers 8 bases. The V and J ends lost 8 bases and 2 bases, in that order; junction bases with no gene match: 8. Germline CDR1 is LNHDA and CDR2 is SQIVND (reference sequence). This CDR3 spans 15 amino acids. The CDR3, as DNA: TGTGCCAGTCAAGGACAGGGAGGTGGCAATCAGCCCCAGCATTTT. This translates into CASQGQGGGNQPQHF. Full variable domain (missing parts from reference TRBV19 and TRBJ1-5): DGGITQSPKYLFRKEGQNVTLSCEQNLNHDAMYWYRQDPGQGLRLIYYSQIVNDFQKGDIAEGYSVSREKKESFPLTVTSAQKNPTAFYLCASQGQGGGNQPQHFGDGTRLSIL.